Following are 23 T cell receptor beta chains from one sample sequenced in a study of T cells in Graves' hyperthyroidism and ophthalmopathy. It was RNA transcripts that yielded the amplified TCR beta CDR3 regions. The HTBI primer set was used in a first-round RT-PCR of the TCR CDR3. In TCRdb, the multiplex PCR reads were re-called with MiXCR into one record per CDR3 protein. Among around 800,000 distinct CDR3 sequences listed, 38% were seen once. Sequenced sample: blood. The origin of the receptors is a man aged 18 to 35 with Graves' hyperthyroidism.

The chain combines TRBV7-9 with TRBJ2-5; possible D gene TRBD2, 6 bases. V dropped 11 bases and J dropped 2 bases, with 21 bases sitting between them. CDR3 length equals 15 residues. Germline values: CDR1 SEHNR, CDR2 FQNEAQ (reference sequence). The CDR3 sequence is CADSLAVTAQETQYF. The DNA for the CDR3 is TGTGCCGACAGCTTAGCGGTCACAGCTCAAGAGACCCAGTACTTC. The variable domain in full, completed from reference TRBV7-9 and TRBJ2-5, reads DTGVSQNPRHKITKRGQNVTFRCDPISEHNRLYWYRQTLGQGPEFLTYFQNEAQLEKSRLLSDRFSAERPKGSFSTLEIQRTEQGDSAMYLCADSLAVTAQETQYFGPGTRLLVL.

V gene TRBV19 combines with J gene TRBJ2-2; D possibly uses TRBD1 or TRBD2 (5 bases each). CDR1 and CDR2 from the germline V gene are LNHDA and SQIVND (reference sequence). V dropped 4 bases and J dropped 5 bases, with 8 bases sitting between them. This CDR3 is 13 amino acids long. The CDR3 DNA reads TGTGCCAGTAGTAGGGACGTGACCGGGGAGCTGTTTTTT. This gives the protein CASSRDVTGELFF.

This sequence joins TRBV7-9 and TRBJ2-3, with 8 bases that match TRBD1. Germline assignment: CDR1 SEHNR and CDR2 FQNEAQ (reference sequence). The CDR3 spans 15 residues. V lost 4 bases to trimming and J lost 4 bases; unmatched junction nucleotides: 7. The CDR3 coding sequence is TGTGCCAGCAGCTGGGGACAGGAAAACCCAGATACGCAGTATTTT. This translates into CASSWGQENPDTQYF. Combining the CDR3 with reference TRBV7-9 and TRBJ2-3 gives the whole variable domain DTGVSQNPRHKITKRGQNVTFRCDPISEHNRLYWYRQTLGQGPEFLTYFQNEAQLEKSRLLSDRFSAERPKGSFSTLEIQRTEQGDSAMYLCASSWGQENPDTQYFGPGTRLTVL.

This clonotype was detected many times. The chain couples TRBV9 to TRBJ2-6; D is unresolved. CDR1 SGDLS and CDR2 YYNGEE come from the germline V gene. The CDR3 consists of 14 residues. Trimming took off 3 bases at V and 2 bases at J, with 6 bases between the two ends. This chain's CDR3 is CASSARPGANVLTF. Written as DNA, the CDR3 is TGTGCCAGCAGCGCTCGACCTGGGGCCAACGTCCTGACTTTC.

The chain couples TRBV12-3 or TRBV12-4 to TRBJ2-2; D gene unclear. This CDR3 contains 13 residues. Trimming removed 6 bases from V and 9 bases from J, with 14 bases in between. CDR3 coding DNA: TGTGCCAGCAGCCTAACAAGGGCCTGGGAGCTGTTTTTT. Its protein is CASSLTRAWELFF.

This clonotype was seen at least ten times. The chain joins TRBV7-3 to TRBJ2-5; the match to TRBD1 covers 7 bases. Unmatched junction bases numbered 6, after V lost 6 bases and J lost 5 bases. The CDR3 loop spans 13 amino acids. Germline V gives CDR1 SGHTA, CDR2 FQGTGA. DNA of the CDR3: TGTGCCAGCAGTTCCTACAGGGGCGAGACCCAGTACTTC. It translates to CASSSYRGETQYF.

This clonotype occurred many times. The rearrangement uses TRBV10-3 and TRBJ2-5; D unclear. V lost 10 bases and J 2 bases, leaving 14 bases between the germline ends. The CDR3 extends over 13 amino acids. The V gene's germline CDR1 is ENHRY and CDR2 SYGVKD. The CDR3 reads CATSMGTQETQYF. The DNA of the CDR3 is TGTGCCACCTCCATGGGAACACAAGAGACCCAGTACTTC.

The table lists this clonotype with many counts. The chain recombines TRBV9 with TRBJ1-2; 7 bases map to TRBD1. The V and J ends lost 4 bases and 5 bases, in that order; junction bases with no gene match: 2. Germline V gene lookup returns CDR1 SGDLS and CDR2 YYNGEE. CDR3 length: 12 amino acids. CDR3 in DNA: TGTGCCAGCAGCAGGACAGGATATGGCTACACCTTC. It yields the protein CASSRTGYGYTF.

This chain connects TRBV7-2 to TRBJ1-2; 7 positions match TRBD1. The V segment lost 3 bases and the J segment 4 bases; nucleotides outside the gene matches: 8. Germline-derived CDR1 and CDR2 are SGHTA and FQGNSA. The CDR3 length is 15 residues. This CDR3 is CASSLAQGDGYGYTF. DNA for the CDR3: TGTGCCAGCAGCTTGGCGCAGGGGGACGGCTATGGCTACACCTTC.

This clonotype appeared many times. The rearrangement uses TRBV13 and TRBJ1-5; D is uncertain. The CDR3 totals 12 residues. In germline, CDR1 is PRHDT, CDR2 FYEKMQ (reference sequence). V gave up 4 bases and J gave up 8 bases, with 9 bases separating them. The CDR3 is CASSSLGKPQHF. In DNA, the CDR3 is TGTGCCAGCAGCTCTCTCGGGAAGCCCCAGCATTTT.

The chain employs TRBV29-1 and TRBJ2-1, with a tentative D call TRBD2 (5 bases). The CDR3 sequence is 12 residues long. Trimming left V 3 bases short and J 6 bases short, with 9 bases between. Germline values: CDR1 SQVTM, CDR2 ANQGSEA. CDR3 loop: CSVDQGGNEQFF. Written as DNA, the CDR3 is TGCAGCGTTGATCAAGGAGGCAATGAGCAGTTCTTC.

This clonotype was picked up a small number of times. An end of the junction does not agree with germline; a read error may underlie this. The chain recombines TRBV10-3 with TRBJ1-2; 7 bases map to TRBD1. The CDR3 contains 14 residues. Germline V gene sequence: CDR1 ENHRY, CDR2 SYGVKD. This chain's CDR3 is CASSFQQGTRGYTF. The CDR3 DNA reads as TGTGCCAGCAGTTTCCAACAGGGGACCCGTGGCTACACCTTC.

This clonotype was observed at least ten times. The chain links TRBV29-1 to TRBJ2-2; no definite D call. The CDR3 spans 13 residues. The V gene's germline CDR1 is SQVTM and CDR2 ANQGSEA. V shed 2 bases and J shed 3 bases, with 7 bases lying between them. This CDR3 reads CSVELPYTGELFF. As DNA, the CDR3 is TGCAGCGTTGAACTTCCCTACACCGGGGAGCTGTTTTTT.

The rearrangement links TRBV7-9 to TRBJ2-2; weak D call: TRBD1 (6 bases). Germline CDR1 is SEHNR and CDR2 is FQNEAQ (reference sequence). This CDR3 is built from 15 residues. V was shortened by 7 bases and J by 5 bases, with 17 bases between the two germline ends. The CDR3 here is CASNPEGTRTGELFF. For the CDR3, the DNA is TGTGCCAGCAACCCTGAGGGGACAAGGACCGGGGAGCTGTTTTTT.

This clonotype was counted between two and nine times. DNA of the CDR3: TGTGCCAGCAGCCCCCGGACTGACCGGATCTCCTACGAGCAGTACTTC. Protein: CASSPRTDRISYEQYF. The J gene is TRBJ2-7, the V gene TRBV7-9, with D maybe TRBD2 (5 bases). Between the trimmed V and J ends, which lost 5 bases and 0 bases, there was a span of 17 bases. Germline-derived CDR1 and CDR2 are SEHNR and FQNEAQ (reference sequence). CDR3 length equals 16 residues.

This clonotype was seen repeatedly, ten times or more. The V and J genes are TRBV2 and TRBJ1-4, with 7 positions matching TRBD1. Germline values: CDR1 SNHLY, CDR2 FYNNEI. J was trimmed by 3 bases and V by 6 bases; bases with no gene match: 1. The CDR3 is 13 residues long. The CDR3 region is CASRGQSNEKLFF. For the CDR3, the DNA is TGTGCCAGCAGGGGACAGTCTAATGAAAAACTGTTTTTT.

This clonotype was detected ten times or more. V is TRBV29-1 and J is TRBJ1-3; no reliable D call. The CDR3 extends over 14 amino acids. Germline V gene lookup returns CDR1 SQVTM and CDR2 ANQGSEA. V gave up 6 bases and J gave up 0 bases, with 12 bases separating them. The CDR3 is CSVVGEGSGNTIYF. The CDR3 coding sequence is TGCAGCGTGGTAGGCGAGGGCTCTGGAAACACCATATATTTT. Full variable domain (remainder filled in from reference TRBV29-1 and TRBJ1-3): SAVISQKPSRDICQRGTSLTIQCQVDSQVTMMFWYRQQPGQSLTLIATANQGSEATYESGFVIDKFPISRPNLTFSTLTVSNMSPEDSSIYLCSVVGEGSGNTIYFGEGSWLTVV.

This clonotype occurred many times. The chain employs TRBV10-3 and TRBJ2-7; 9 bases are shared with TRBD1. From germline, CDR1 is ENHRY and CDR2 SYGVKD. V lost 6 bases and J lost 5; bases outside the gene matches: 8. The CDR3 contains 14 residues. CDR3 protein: CAIRGGQGGDEQYF. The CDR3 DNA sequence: TGTGCCATCAGGGGGGGACAGGGCGGCGACGAGCAGTACTTC.

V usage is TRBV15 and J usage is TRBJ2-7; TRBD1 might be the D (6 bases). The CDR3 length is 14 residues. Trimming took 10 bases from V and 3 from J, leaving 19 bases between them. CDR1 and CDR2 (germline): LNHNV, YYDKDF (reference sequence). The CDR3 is CASSRAGVVYEQYF. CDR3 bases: TGTGCCAGCTCCCGGGCAGGGGTTGTCTACGAGCAGTACTTC.

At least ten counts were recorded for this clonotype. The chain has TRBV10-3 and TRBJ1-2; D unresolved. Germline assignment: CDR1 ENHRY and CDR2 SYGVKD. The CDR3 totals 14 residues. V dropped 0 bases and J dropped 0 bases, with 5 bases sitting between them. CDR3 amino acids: CAISESGPNYGYTF. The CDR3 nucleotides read TGTGCCATCAGTGAGTCAGGACCTAACTATGGCTACACCTTC.

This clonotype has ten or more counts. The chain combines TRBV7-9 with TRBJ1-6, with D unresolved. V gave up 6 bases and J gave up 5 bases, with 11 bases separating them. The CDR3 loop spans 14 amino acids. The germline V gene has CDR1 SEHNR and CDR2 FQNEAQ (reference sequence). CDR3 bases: TGTGCCAGCAGTTACGGGCTTAATAATTCACCCCTCCACTTT. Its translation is CASSYGLNNSPLHF.

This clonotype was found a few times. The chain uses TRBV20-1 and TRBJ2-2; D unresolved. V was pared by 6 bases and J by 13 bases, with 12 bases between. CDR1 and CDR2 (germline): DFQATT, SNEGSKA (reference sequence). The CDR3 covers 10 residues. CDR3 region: CSAPPVVLFF. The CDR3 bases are TGCAGTGCCCCCCCTGTTGTGCTGTTTTTT.

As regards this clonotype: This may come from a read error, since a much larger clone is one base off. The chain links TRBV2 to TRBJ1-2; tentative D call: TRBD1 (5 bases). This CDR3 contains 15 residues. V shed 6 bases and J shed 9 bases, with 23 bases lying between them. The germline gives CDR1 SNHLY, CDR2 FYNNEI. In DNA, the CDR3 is TGTGCCAGCAGCCAAGATGGAGGAGGGGTCGGCTGCTACACCTTC. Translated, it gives CASSQDGGGVGCYTF.